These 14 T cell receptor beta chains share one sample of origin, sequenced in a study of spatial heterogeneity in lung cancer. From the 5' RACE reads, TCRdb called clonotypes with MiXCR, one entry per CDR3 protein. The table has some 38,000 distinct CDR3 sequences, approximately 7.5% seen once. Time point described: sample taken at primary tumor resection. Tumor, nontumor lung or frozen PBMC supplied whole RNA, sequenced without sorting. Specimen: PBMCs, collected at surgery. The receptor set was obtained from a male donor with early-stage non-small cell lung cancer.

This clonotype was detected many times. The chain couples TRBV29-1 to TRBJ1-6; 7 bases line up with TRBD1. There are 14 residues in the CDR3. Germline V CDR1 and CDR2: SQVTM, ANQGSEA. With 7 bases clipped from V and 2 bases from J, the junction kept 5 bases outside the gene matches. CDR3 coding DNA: TGCAGCGCCCAGGGGGATACCTATAATTCACCCCTCCACTTT. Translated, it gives CSAQGDTYNSPLHF.

DNA of the CDR3: TGTGCCAGCAGTTACTCGAGAATGCAGGGCTACGAGCAGTACTTC. Translating it yields CASSYSRMQGYEQYF. The chain carries TRBV6-5 and TRBJ2-7, with D possibly TRBD1 on 5 matching bases. CDR1 MNHEY and CDR2 SVGAGI come from the germline V gene. V lost 0 bases and J 3 bases, leaving 12 bases between the germline ends. The CDR3 spans 15 residues.

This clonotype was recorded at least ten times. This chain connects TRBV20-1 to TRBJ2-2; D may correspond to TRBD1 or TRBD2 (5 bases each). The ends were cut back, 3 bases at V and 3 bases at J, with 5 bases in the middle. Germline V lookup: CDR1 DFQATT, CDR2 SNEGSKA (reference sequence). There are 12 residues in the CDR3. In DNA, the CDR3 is TGCAGTGCTAGGGGGGACACCGGGGAGCTGTTTTTT. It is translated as CSARGDTGELFF.

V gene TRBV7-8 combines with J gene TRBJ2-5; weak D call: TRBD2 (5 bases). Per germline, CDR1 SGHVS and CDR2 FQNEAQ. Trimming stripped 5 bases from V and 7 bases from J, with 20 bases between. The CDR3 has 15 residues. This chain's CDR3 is CASSRAGVAMGTQYF. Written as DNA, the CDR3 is TGTGCCAGCAGCAGAGCCGGGGTAGCTATGGGGACCCAGTACTTC. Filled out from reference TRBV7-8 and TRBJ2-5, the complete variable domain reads GAGVSQSPRYKVAKRGQDVALRCDPISGHVSLFWYQQALGQGPEFLTYFQNEAQLDKSGLPSDRFFAERPEGSVSTLKIQRTQQEDSAVYLCASSRAGVAMGTQYFGPGTRLLVL.

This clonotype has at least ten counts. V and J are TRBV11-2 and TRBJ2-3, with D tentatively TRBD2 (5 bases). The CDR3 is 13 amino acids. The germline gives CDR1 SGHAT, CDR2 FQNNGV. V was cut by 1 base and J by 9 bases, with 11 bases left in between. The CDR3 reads CASSLGNGETQYF. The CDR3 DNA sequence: TGTGCCAGCAGCTTAGGTAACGGGGAGACGCAGTATTTT. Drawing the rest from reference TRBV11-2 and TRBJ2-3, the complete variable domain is EAGVAQSPRYKIIEKRQSVAFWCNPISGHATLYWYQQILGQGPKLLIQFQNNGVVDDSQLPKDRFSAERLKGVDSTLKIQPAKLEDSAVYLCASSLGNGETQYFGPGTRLTVL.

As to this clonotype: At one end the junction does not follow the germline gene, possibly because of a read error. The CDR3 loop reads CASSENRGTEVFF. Here the CDR3 DNA reads TGTGCCAGCAGTGAAAACAGGGGAACTGAAGTTTTCTTT. The chain couples TRBV6-1 to TRBJ1-1; 7 bases map to TRBD1. Germline V gene lookup returns CDR1 MNHNS and CDR2 SASEGT. The CDR3 sequence is 13 residues long.

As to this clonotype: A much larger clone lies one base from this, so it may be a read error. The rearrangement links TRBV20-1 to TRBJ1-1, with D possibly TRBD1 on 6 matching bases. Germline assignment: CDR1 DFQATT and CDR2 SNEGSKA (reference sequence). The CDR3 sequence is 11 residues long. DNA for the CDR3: TGCAGTGCTCCAAGGTCAGGGACAACTCTCTTT. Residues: CSAPRSGTTLF.

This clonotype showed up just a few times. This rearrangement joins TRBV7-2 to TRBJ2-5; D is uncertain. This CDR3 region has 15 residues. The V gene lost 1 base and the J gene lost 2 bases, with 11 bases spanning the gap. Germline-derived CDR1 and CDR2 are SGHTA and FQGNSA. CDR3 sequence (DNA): TGTGCCAGCAGCTTAGGAGTTGGCGGACAAGAGACCCAGTACTTC. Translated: CASSLGVGGQETQYF.

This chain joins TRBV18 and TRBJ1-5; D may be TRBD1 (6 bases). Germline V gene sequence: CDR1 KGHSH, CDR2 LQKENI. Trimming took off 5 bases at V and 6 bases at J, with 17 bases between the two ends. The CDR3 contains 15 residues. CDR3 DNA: TGTGCCAGCTCATCATTACAGGGTCAGGGTCAGCCCCAGCATTTT. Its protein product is CASSSLQGQGQPQHF.

Here the CDR3 reads CASSPSQGRVETQFF. The CDR3 coding sequence is TGTGCCAGCTCACCATCTCAGGGGCGTGTGGAGACCCAGTTCTTC. The chain uses TRBV18 and TRBJ2-5; D possibly corresponds to TRBD1 (6 bases). The J call may not be correct, given that the DNA end is closer to TRBJ2-1. This CDR3 region has 15 residues. CDR1 KGHSH and CDR2 LQKENI come from the germline V gene.

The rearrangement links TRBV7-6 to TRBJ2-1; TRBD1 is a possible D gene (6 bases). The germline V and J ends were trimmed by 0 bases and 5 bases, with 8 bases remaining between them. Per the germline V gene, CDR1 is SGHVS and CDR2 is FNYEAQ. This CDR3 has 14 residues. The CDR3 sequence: CASSLAGAHNEQFF. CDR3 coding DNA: TGTGCCAGCAGCTTAGCGGGGGCCCACAATGAGCAGTTCTTC.

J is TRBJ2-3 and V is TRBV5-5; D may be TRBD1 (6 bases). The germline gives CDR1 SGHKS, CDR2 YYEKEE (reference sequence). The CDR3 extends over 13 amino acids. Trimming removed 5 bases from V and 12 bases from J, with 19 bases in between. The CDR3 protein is CASSPRTDTIQYF. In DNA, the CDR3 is TGTGCCAGCAGTCCCCGGACAGACACTATTCAGTATTTT.

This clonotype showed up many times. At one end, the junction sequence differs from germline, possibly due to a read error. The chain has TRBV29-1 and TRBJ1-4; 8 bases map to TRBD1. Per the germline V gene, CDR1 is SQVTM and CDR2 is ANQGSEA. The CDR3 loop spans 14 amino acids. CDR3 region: CSVKDRGWSEKLFF. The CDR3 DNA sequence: TGCAGCGTTAAAGACAGGGGCTGGAGTGAAAAACTGTTTTTT.

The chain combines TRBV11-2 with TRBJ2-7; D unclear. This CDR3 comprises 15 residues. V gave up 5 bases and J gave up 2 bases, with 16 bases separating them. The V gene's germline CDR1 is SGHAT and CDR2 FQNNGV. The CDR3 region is CASSPLALGTYEQYF. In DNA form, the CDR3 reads TGTGCCAGCAGCCCCCTGGCCTTGGGGACCTACGAGCAGTACTTC.